The rows below give T cell receptor beta chains drawn from one sample of a study of blood T cell repertoires in COVID-19. Clones were read by immunoSEQ multiplex PCR, and TCRdb kept only the in-frame ones, dropping some. The sample holds about 190,000 clones, 75% to 90% seen once. The sequencing sample was made of peripheral blood. All receptors derive from a man aged 25-45 years with acute or convalescent COVID-19. The CDR3 runs from the conserved cysteine through the conserved F or W. D genes are given only for firm matches. The size field is filled for only some rows; it gives once, few, many or a size class.

v_call,clone_size,d_call,j_call,cdr3_aa,cdr3_nt
TRBV7-7,-,TRBD2,TRBJ2-7,CASSSSGLAGDEQYF,TGTGCTAGCAGCTCTAGCGGACTAGCGGGAGACGAGCAGTACTTC
TRBV5-6,-,-,TRBJ2-3,CASSSGTGIRTDTQYF,TGTGCCAGCAGCTCTGGCACAGGGATTCGCACAGATACGCAGTATTTT
TRBV28,-,-,TRBJ1-2,CASSTTGAPNYGYTF,TGTGCCAGCAGCACCACGGGAGCCCCTAACTATGGCTACACCTTC
TRBV19,few,TRBD1,TRBJ1-2,CASSIGRGPNYGYTF,TGTGCCAGTAGTATAGGCAGGGGGCCTAACTATGGCTACACCTTC
TRBV27,-,-,TRBJ2-7,CASSRTPRDTDTYEQYF,TGTGCCAGCAGTAGAACCCCCCGGGACACGGATACCTACGAGCAGTACTTC
TRBV19,-,-,TRBJ1-5,CASSIFGGVGQPQHF,TGTGCCAGTAGTATTTTTGGCGGGGTAGGTCAGCCCCAGCATTTT
TRBV5-1,-,-,TRBJ1-1,CASSLPGMSGEAFF,TGCGCCAGCAGCTTGCCCGGTATGAGTGGTGAAGCTTTCTTT
TRBV27,-,-,TRBJ1-2,CASSFTAGIYGYTF,TGTGCCAGCAGCTTCACAGCGGGGATCTATGGCTACACCTTC
TRBV28,-,-,TRBJ1-2,CASSLWGANYGYTF,TGTGCCAGCAGTTTATGGGGGGCCAACTATGGCTACACCTTC
TRBV30,-,-,TRBJ1-5,CAWDTPNQPQHF,TGTGCCTGGGACACACCGAATCAGCCCCAGCATTTT
TRBV30,-,-,TRBJ1-2,CAWSLNYGYTF,TGTGCCTGGAGTCTAAACTATGGCTACACCTTC
TRBV5-4,-,-,TRBJ2-7,CASSFDWQSGEQYF,TGTGCCAGCAGTTTCGACTGGCAGAGTGGCGAGCAGTACTTC
TRBV6-5,-,TRBD1,TRBJ1-2,CASSLDRGYGYTF,TGTGCCAGCAGTTTAGACAGGGGCTATGGCTACACCTTC
TRBV29-1,-,-,TRBJ1-5,CSVQGPQPQHF,TGCAGCGTCCAGGGGCCGCAGCCCCAGCATTTT
TRBV30,-,-,TRBJ2-1,CAWRTRGSYNEQFF,TGTGCCTGGAGAACAAGGGGCTCCTACAATGAGCAGTTCTTC
TRBV24-1,-,-,TRBJ2-2,CATSDPTGYTGELFF,TGTGCCACCAGTGACCCGACAGGATACACCGGGGAGCTGTTTTTT
TRBV3-1/TRBV3-2,-,TRBD2,TRBJ2-7,CASSLAGTSHEQYF,TGTGCCAGCAGCCTAGCCGGGACTAGCCACGAGCAGTACTTC
TRBV7-9,-,-,TRBJ1-1,CASSRGIGEAFF,TGTGCCAGCAGCCGGGGAATAGGTGAAGCTTTCTTT
TRBV7-6,-,TRBD1,TRBJ1-5,CASSLAAGGINQPQHF,TGTGCCAGCAGCTTAGCAGCAGGGGGCATCAATCAGCCCCAGCATTTT
TRBV10-3,-,-,TRBJ1-2,CAISESGGYGYTF,TGTGCCATCAGTGAGTCAGGAGGGTATGGCTACACCTTC
TRBV29-1,-,TRBD1,TRBJ2-7,CSVRGQGTYEQYF,TGCAGCGTTCGAGGACAGGGAACCTACGAGCAGTACTTC
TRBV5-4,-,TRBD1,TRBJ1-1,CASSWGRGGYTEAFF,TGTGCCAGCAGCTGGGGGAGAGGGGGCTACACTGAAGCTTTCTTT
TRBV5-6,-,-,TRBJ1-1,CASSSRQIAEAFF,TGTGCCAGCAGCTCAAGACAGATAGCTGAAGCTTTCTTT
TRBV2,-,-,TRBJ1-6,CASSTTGVNSPLHF,TGTGCCAGCAGCACAACGGGGGTAAATTCACCCCTCCACTTT
TRBV5-1,-,-,TRBJ2-3,CASSLITGSPGDTQYF,TGCGCCAGCAGCCTAATTACAGGGTCGCCGGGCGATACGCAGTATTTT
TRBV6-2/TRBV6-3,-,TRBD2,TRBJ2-5,CASSYPGGGQETQYF,TGTGCCAGCAGTTATCCCGGCGGGGGCCAAGAGACCCAGTACTTC
TRBV28,-,-,TRBJ1-1,CASSSPGPVGTEAFF,TGTGCCAGCAGTTCCCCAGGGCCGGTGGGCACTGAAGCTTTCTTT
TRBV30,-,-,TRBJ2-1,CAWSQQLGGEQFF,TGTGCCTGGAGCCAGCAGTTAGGGGGTGAGCAGTTCTTC
TRBV6-5,-,TRBD1,TRBJ2-3,CASKLQGATDTQYF,TGTGCCAGCAAACTACAGGGGGCGACAGATACGCAGTATTTT
TRBV3-1/TRBV3-2,-,-,TRBJ2-3,CASSQVIGRGDTQYF,TGTGCCAGCAGCCAAGTAATCGGCAGGGGAGATACGCAGTATTTT
TRBV9,-,-,TRBJ1-5,CASSPRLGDPQHF,TGTGCCAGCAGCCCACGTCTAGGGGATCCCCAGCATTTT
TRBV21-1,-,-,TRBJ1-4,CASSKLRVYNEKLFF,TGTGCCAGCAGCAAACTTCGGGTATATAACGAAAAACTGTTTTTT
TRBV9,once,-,TRBJ2-7,CASSVSGETYEQYF,TGTGCCAGCAGCGTCTCCGGGGAAACCTACGAGCAGTACTTC
TRBV24-1,-,-,TRBJ1-2,CATSDTDSQGYTF,TGTGCCACCAGTGATACGGACAGTCAGGGCTACACCTTC
TRBV6-5,-,TRBD1,TRBJ1-2,CASSLGQSYGYTF,TGTGCCAGCAGTTTGGGACAGTCCTATGGCTACACCTTC
TRBV5-1,-,-,TRBJ1-2,CASNQPSGSGYTF,TGCGCCAGCAACCAACCTTCGGGGAGTGGCTACACCTTC
TRBV19,-,-,TRBJ2-1,CATTGGPGVHNEQFF,TGTGCCACCACCGGAGGCCCGGGAGTCCACAATGAGCAGTTCTTC
TRBV4-1,-,TRBD1,TRBJ1-2,CASSQENTGGSYGYTF,TGCGCCAGCAGCCAAGAAAACACAGGGGGCAGCTATGGCTACACCTTC
TRBV27,-,TRBD2,TRBJ2-1,CATGGNEQFF,TGTGCCACCGGGGGGAATGAGCAGTTCTTC
TRBV27,once,-,TRBJ2-1,CASSFSSYNEQFF,TGTGCCAGCAGTTTCTCCTCCTACAATGAGCAGTTCTTC
TRBV6-1,-,TRBD1,TRBJ2-1,CASSESRDRAFNEQFF,TGTGCCAGCAGTGAAAGTCGGGACAGGGCGTTCAATGAGCAGTTCTTC
TRBV30,-,-,TRBJ1-3,CAWSGFPDRRSSGNTIYF,TGTGCCTGGAGTGGGTTTCCCGACAGGAGGAGCTCTGGAAACACCATATATTTT
TRBV6-5,-,-,TRBJ1-1,CASMLRSSEAFF,TGTGCCAGCATGCTCAGGTCCTCTGAAGCTTTCTTT
TRBV11-1,-,TRBD1,TRBJ1-1,CASSLSRDSTEAFF,TGTGCCAGCAGCTTATCTCGGGACAGCACTGAAGCTTTCTTT
TRBV28,-,-,TRBJ1-3,CASTTIGISGNTIYF,TGTGCCAGCACCACTATCGGGATCTCTGGAAACACCATATATTTT
TRBV10-1,-,-,TRBJ1-1,CASRAGGGTTEAFF,TGCGCCAGCAGGGCAGGAGGAGGGACGACTGAAGCTTTCTTT
TRBV6-1,-,-,TRBJ2-2,CASSEPARGSTGELFF,TGTGCCAGCAGTGAGCCCGCCAGGGGTAGTACCGGGGAGCTGTTTTTT
TRBV12-1,-,-,TRBJ1-5,CASSRCGDQPQHF,TGTGCCAGCAGCCGGTGCGGGGATCAGCCCCAGCATTTT
TRBV28,-,-,TRBJ2-3,CASSRPPDTQYF,TGTGCCAGCAGCAGGCCCCCAGATACGCAGTATTTT
TRBV28,-,TRBD2,TRBJ2-7,CASSQITSGRHSYEQYF,TGTGCCAGCAGTCAAATCACTAGCGGGAGGCACTCCTACGAGCAGTACTTC
TRBV28,-,-,TRBJ2-7,CASSSLRSAGIYEQYF,TGTGCCAGCAGTTCCCTTCGATCGGCAGGTATCTACGAGCAGTACTTC
TRBV4-2,-,TRBD2,TRBJ2-4,CASSQMSVVAGGPVNIQYF,TGTGCCAGCAGCCAAATGAGTGTCGTAGCGGGGGGGCCAGTGAACATTCAGTACTTC
TRBV7-6,-,-,TRBJ2-1,CASSLGFSGLSYEQFF,TGTGCCAGCAGCTTAGGGTTCAGCGGGTTGAGCTATGAGCAGTTCTTC
TRBV19,-,TRBD2,TRBJ2-7,CASSIVLAGEQYF,TGTGCCAGTAGTATAGTACTAGCGGGAGAGCAGTACTTC
TRBV2,-,-,TRBJ2-1,CASSGHNEQFF,TGTGCCAGCAGTGGGCACAATGAGCAGTTCTTC